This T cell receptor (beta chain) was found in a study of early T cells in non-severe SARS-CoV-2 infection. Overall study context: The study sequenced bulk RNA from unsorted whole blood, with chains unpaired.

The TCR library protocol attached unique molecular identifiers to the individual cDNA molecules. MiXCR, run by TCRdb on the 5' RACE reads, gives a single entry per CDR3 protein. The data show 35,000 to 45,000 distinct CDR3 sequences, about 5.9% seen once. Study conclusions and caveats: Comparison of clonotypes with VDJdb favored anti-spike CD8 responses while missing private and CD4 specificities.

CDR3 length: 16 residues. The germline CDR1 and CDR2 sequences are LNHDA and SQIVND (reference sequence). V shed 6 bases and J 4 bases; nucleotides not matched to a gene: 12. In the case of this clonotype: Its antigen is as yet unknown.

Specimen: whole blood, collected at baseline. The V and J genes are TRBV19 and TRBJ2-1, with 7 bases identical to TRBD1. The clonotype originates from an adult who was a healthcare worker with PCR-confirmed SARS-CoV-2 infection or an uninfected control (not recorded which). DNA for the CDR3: TGTGCCAGTAGAGACTGGAACAGGGGAGAATACAATGAGCAGTTCTTC. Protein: CASRDWNRGEYNEQFF.